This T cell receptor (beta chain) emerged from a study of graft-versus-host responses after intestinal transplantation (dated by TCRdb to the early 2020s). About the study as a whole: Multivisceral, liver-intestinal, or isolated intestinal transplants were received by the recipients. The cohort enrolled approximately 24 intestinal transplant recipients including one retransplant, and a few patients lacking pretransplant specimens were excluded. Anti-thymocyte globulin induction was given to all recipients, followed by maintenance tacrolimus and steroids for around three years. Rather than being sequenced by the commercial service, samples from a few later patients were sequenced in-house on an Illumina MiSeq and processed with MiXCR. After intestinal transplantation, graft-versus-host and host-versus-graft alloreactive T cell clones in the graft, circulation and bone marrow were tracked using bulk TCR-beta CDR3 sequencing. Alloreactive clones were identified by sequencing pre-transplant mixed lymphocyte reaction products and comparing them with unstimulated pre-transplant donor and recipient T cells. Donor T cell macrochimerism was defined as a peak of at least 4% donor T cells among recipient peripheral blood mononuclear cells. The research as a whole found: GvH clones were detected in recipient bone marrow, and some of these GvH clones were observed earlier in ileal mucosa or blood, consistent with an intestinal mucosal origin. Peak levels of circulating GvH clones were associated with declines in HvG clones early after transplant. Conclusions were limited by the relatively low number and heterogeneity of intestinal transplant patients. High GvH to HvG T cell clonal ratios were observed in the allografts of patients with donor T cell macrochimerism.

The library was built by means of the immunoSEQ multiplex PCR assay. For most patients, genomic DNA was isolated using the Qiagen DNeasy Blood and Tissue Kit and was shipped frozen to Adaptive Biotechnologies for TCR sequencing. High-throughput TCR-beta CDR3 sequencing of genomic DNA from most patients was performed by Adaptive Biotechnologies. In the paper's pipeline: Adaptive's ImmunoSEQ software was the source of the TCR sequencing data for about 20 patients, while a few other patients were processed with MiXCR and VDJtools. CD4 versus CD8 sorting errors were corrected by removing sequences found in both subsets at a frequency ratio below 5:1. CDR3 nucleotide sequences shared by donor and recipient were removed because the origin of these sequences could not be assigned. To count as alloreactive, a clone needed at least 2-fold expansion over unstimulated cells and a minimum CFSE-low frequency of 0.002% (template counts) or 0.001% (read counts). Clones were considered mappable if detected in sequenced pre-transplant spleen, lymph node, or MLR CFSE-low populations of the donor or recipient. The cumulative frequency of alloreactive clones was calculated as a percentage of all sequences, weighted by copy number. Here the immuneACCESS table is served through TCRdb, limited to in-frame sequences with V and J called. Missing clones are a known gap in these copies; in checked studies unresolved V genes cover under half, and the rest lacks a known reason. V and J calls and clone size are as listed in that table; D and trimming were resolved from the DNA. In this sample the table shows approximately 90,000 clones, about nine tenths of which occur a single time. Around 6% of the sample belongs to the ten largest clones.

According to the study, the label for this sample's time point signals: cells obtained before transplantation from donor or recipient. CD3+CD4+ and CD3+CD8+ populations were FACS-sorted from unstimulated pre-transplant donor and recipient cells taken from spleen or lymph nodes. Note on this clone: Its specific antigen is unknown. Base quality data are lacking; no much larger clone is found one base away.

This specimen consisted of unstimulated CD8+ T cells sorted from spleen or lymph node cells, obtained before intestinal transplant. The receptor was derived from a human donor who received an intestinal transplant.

The sequenced DNA is TGCGCCAGCAGTGAGTCGATGGATCAGCCCCAGCATTTT. Translation gives CASSESMDQPQHF. The rearrangement joined TRBV10-1 to TRBJ1-5; the D gene remains uncertain. V sheds 0 bases and J sheds 5 bases, leaving 5 bases between their ends. CDR1 WNHNN and CDR2 SYGVQD were looked up in the germline V gene (reference sequence). From the cysteine through the phenylalanine, the CDR3 covers 13 amino acids. The retained sequence is limited to the CDR3, 39 bases, with the frame set at the first base.